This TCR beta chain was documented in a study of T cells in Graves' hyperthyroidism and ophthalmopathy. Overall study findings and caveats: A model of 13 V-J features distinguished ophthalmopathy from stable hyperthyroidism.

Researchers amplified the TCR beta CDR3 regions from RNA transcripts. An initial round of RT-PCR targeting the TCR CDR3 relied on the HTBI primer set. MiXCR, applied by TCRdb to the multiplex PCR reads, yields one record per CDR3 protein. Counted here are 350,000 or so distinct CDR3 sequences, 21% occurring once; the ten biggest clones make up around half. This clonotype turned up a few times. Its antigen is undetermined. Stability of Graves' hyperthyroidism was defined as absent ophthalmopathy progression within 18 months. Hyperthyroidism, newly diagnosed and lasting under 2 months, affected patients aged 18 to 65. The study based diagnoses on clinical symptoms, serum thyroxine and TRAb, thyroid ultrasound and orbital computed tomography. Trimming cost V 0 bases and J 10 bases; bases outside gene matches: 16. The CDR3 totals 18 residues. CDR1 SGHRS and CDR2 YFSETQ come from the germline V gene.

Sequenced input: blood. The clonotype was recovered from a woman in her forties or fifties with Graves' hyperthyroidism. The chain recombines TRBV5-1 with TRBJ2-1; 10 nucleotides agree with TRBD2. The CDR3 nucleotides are TGCGCCAGCAGCTTGGGTGCTAGCGGGAGTAGGGTCCTGATCGAGCAGTTCTTC. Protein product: CASSLGASGSRVLIEQFF.